A single sample is the source of the 6 T cell receptor beta chains below, sequenced in a study of T-cell reconstitution after alpha-beta-depleted transplantation in children. TCRbeta library construction was performed incorporating unique molecular identifiers. TCRdb reprocessed the PCR reads via MiXCR and lists one record per CDR3 protein. In the table there are over 120,000 distinct CDR3 sequences, about 9% of which are singletons. The specimen comprised PBMCs, mostly from graft donor cells, sampled 180 days after TCRalphabeta/CD19-depleted stem cell transplant. These receptors were obtained from a female patient aged 2-10 years who had a stem cell transplant for congenital amegakaryocytic thrombocytopenia, so the T cells may come from the graft donor.

At least ten counts were recorded for this clonotype. V and J are TRBV19 and TRBJ2-7, with a possible D match to TRBD2 (6 bases). V was cut by 9 bases and J by 0 bases, with 12 bases left in between. CDR1 LNHDA and CDR2 SQIVND come from the germline V gene (reference sequence). The CDR3 is 13 amino acids. CDR3 protein: CARRDVSSYEQYF. The CDR3 nucleotides are TGTGCCAGGCGGGACGTAAGCTCCTACGAGCAGTACTTC.

This clonotype was seen repeatedly, ten times or more. The chain is built from TRBV5-5 and TRBJ2-3; possible D gene TRBD2, 6 bases. Germline V gene sequence: CDR1 SGHKS, CDR2 YYEKEE (reference sequence). V was cut by 3 bases and J by 1 base, with 9 bases left in between. This CDR3 is built from 14 residues. CDR3 sequence: CASSSWGGTDTQYF. The DNA for the CDR3 is TGTGCCAGCAGCTCCTGGGGGGGCACAGATACGCAGTATTTT.

In its sample, this clonotype was seen a few times. The V call is TRBV20-1, the J call TRBJ1-6; D is possibly TRBD1 (5 bases). The V end lost 2 bases, the J end lost 0 bases, and 11 bases lay between the germline ends. This CDR3 region has 16 residues. From germline, CDR1 is DFQATT and CDR2 SNEGSKA (reference sequence). The CDR3 region is CSARRRQNSYNSPLHF. The CDR3, as DNA: TGCAGTGCTAGACGCCGACAGAACTCCTATAATTCACCCCTCCACTTT.

Of note for this clonotype: Just one base apart from a much larger clone, this may be a read error. The CDR3 sequence is CASRLGHGELFF. The CDR3 coding sequence is TGTGCCAGCCGCTTAGGGCACGGGGAGCTGTTTTTT. This chain uses TRBV7-3 with TRBJ2-2; D is uncertain. The CDR3 is 12 amino acids. CDR1 is SGHTA, CDR2 FQGTGA, per germline.

This chain connects TRBV6-1 to TRBJ2-7, with TRBD1 identical over 9 bases. With V trimmed by 5 bases and J by 0 bases, 8 bases remained unmatched. The germline gives CDR1 MNHNS, CDR2 SASEGT. This CDR3 spans 16 amino acids. Here the CDR3 DNA reads TGTGCCAGCAGTCGCCAACAGGGGGCGGTCTCCTACGAGCAGTACTTC. Translating it yields CASSRQQGAVSYEQYF.

Ten or more counts support this clonotype. DNA of the CDR3: TGTGCCAGCAGTGATATAATAGCCCCCGTCGGGGACAGGGGATCCTACGAGCAGTACTTC. Its protein product is CASSDIIAPVGDRGSYEQYF. The chain couples TRBV28 to TRBJ2-7, with 10 bases lining up with TRBD1. CDR3 length: 20 residues. Looked up from germline, CDR1 is MDHEN and CDR2 is SYDVKM. V lost 5 bases, J lost 1 base, and 20 bases stayed unmatched. Filled out from reference TRBV28 and TRBJ2-7, the complete variable domain reads DVKVTQSSRYLVKRTGEKVFLECVQDMDHENMFWYRQDPGLGLRLIYFSYDVKMKEKGDIPEGYSVSREKKERFSLILESASTNQTSMYLCASSDIIAPVGDRGSYEQYFGPGTRLTVT.